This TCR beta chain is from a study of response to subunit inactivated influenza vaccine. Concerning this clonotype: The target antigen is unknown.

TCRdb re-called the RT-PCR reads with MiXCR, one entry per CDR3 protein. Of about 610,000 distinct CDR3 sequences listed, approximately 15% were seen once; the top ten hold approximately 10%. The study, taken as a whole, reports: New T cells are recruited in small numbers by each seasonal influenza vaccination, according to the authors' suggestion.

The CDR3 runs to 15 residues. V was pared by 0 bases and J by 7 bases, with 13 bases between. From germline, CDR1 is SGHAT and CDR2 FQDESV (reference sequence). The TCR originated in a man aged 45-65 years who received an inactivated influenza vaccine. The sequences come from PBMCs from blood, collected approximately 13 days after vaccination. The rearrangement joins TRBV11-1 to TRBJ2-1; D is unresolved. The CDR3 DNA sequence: TGTGCCAGCAGCTTAGCGTCTTCAGGTTTTAATGAGCAGTTCTTC. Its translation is CASSLASSGFNEQFF.